This entry lists 27 T cell receptor beta chains sequenced from one sample in a study of metastatic and nonmetastatic thyroid tumors. From the PCR reads, TCRdb re-called clones with MiXCR. The sample lists tens of thousands of clones; roughly a quarter were seen once. No treatment of any kind had been given to any patient before thyroid surgery. Specimen: blood. The receptor set was obtained from a female donor with papillary thyroid cancer or a benign thyroid nodule (not recorded which). Some clones in this sample may be carry-over from other donors' samples.

This clone was detected ten times or more. V gene TRBV14 combines with J gene TRBJ1-2; tentative D call: TRBD1 (5 bases). The CDR3 is made up of 14 amino acids. Germline assignment: CDR1 SGHDN and CDR2 FVKESK. Trimming took 5 bases from V and 1 from J, leaving 11 bases between them. The CDR3 nucleotides read TGTGCCAGCAGCGCACAGGTCCATAACTATGGCTACACCTTC. Protein: CASSAQVHNYGYTF.

This clone was found many times. This rearrangement joins TRBV14 to TRBJ2-3; D unclear. Trimming cost V 4 bases and J 12 bases, with 17 bases left between them. Germline values: CDR1 SGHDN, CDR2 FVKESK. CDR3 length: 13 amino acids. This chain's CDR3 is CASSRDLAATQYF. CDR3 nucleotides: TGTGCCAGCAGCCGGGATTTGGCAGCGACCCAGTATTTT.

At least ten counts were recorded for this clone. V gene TRBV6-2 or TRBV6-3 combines with J gene TRBJ2-5; 10 positions agree with TRBD2. The germline gives CDR1 MNHEY, CDR2 SVGEGT. V trimming: 4 bases; J trimming: 3 bases; junction bases outside the gene matches: 14. The CDR3 loop spans 18 amino acids. CDR3 coding DNA: TGTGCCAGCAGTTCCGCCTTGGGGGGTAGCGGGGGGAAAGAGACCCAGTACTTC. It specifies CASSSALGGSGGKETQYF.

This clone has a count of ten or more. The rearrangement uses TRBV9 and TRBJ1-3, with D possibly matching TRBD1 (6 bases). The germline V gene encodes CDR1 SGDLS and CDR2 YYNGEE. The CDR3 is 17 amino acids. V was cut by 3 bases and J by 0 bases, with 16 bases left in between. CDR3: CASSGAQGTSSGNTIYF. DNA of the CDR3: TGTGCCAGCAGCGGAGCTCAGGGGACGAGCTCTGGAAACACCATATATTTT.

This clone appeared a few times. Additional DNA sequences in this sample encode the identical CDR3. This chain joins TRBV6-1 and TRBJ1-2; a possible D gene is TRBD1 (6 bases). V was shortened by 7 bases and J by 3 bases, with 18 bases between the two germline ends. From germline, CDR1 is MNHNS and CDR2 SASEGT. CDR3 size: 15 residues. The CDR3 here is CASKARGVNDYGYTF. The CDR3 DNA follows: TGTGCCAGCAAGGCCAGGGGTGTGAATGACTATGGCTACACCTTC.

This clone came up a few times. This sequence joins TRBV11-1 and TRBJ1-2; no clear D gene. The CDR3 is made up of 17 amino acids. In germline, CDR1 is SGHAT, CDR2 FQDESV (reference sequence). Trimming left V 1 base short and J 0 bases short, with 15 bases between. The CDR3 sequence is CASSLVRRISTNYGYTF. The CDR3 coding sequence is TGTGCCAGCAGCTTAGTTCGGCGGATAAGTACTAACTATGGCTACACCTTC.

This clone is medium-sized in the sample. This chain connects TRBV6-1 to TRBJ1-2; D is ambiguous. Germline values: CDR1 MNHNS, CDR2 SASEGT. This CDR3 is 14 amino acids long. Trimming took off 3 bases at V and 4 bases at J, with 12 bases between the two ends. CDR3: CASSDGPEIYGYTF. The CDR3 nucleotides are TGTGCCAGCAGTGATGGACCGGAAATCTATGGCTACACCTTC.

In its sample, this clone was seen many times. This chain uses TRBV2 with TRBJ1-4; tentative D call: TRBD1 (6 bases). The CDR3 extends over 12 amino acids. V shed 6 bases and J shed 8 bases, with 10 bases lying between them. Germline loops: CDR1 SNHLY, CDR2 FYNNEI. The CDR3 loop reads CASRNQGEKLFF. The CDR3 DNA reads TGTGCCAGCAGAAACCAGGGGGAAAAACTGTTTTTT.

Ten or more counts support this clone. A read error may be the cause here, since a much bigger clone is one base away. Other DNA sequences from this sample encode an identical CDR3 as well. The rearrangement uses TRBV11-1 and TRBJ1-1; unclear D gene. Germline V gives CDR1 SGHAT, CDR2 FQDESV (reference sequence). This CDR3 is 14 amino acids long. As DNA, the CDR3 is TGTGCCAGCAGCTTAGCCGGCGGTTACACTGAGGCTTTCTTT. Its translation: CASSLAGGYTEAFF.

The rearrangement joins TRBV28 to TRBJ2-7; TRBD1 agrees at 9 bases. Germline V lookup: CDR1 MDHEN, CDR2 SYDVKM. This CDR3 comprises 15 residues. J lost 0 bases, V lost 7 bases, and 7 bases had no gene match. In DNA, the CDR3 is TGTGCCAGCAAAGGACTGGGACAGGGCTCCTACGAGCAGTACTTC. It is translated as CASKGLGQGSYEQYF.

V and J are TRBV13 and TRBJ2-2; 12 bases fit TRBD2. The CDR3 has 17 residues. Germline V gene sequence: CDR1 PRHDT, CDR2 FYEKMQ (reference sequence). With V trimmed by 5 bases and J by 2 bases, 6 bases remained unmatched. CDR3 in amino acids: CASSPGLAGSNTGELFF. In nucleotides, the CDR3 is TGTGCCAGCAGCCCGGGACTAGCGGGCAGTAACACCGGGGAGCTGTTTTTT. Complete variable domain (other parts from reference TRBV13 and TRBJ2-2): AAGVIQSPRHLIKEKRETATLKCYPIPRHDTVYWYQQGPGQDPQFLISFYEKMQSDKGSIPDRFSAQQFSDYHSELNMSSLELGDSALYFCASSPGLAGSNTGELFFGEGSRLTVL.

The rearrangement uses TRBV4-2 and TRBJ1-1; no reliable D call. Deletions cut 0 bases from V and 5 bases from J, with 10 bases between. The CDR3 is made up of 14 amino acids. Germline CDR1 and CDR2: LGHNA and YNFKEQ. CDR3 sequence: CASSQDTAGTEAFF. The CDR3 nucleotides are TGTGCCAGCAGCCAAGACACAGCGGGGACTGAAGCTTTCTTT.

There are many counts of this clone. The rearrangement links TRBV6-2 or TRBV6-3 to TRBJ2-1; 7 bases align to TRBD1. There are 16 residues in the CDR3. V shed 6 bases, J shed 3 bases, and the junction held 11 bases outside the gene matches. Germline values: CDR1 MNHEY, CDR2 SVGEGT. The CDR3 bases are TGTGCCAGCAGCCCACCGGGACAGAGACGCTACAATGAGCAGTTCTTC. Translating it yields CASSPPGQRRYNEQFF.

The chain employs TRBV5-1 and TRBJ2-2, with a weak D call TRBD1 (6 bases). V shed 0 bases and J shed 2 bases, with 11 bases lying between them. This CDR3 contains 16 residues. In germline, CDR1 is SGHRS, CDR2 YFSETQ. The CDR3 coding sequence is TGCGCCAGCAGCTTGGCCGGGACAAGAAACACCGGGGAGCTGTTTTTT. It translates to CASSLAGTRNTGELFF.

This chain links TRBV9 with TRBJ2-1; 9 bases are a match to TRBD2. V was pared by 4 bases and J by 0 bases, with 8 bases of the junction left unmatched. The V gene's germline CDR1 is SGDLS and CDR2 YYNGEE. The CDR3 extends over 17 amino acids. The CDR3: CASSSTSGSRSYNEQFF. The CDR3 bases are TGTGCCAGCAGCTCCACTAGCGGGTCTCGCTCCTACAATGAGCAGTTCTTC.

The chain carries TRBV11-3 and TRBJ2-5; 12 nucleotides align to TRBD2. Trimming took 4 bases from V and 5 from J; bases not matched to a gene: 8. The CDR3 covers 16 residues. CDR1 is SGHNT and CDR2 is YENEEA in the germline V gene. The CDR3 DNA sequence: TGTGCCAGCAGCTCCCGACTAGCGGGAGAGGGGGAGACCCAGTACTTC. It encodes CASSSRLAGEGETQYF.

The rearrangement uses TRBV9 and TRBJ2-7; tentative D call: TRBD1 (6 bases). The CDR3 is 13 residues long. Germline CDR1 and CDR2: SGDLS and YYNGEE. V gave up 7 bases and J gave up 8 bases, with 19 bases separating them. CDR3 nucleotide sequence: TGTGCCAGCTCACGCCCAGGGGCCGATCAGCAGTACTTC. Translated, it gives CASSRPGADQQYF.

This clone was picked up many times. The chain employs TRBV4-2 and TRBJ1-2, with TRBD1 as a possible D gene (5 bases). This CDR3 has 15 residues. Per the germline V gene, CDR1 is LGHNA and CDR2 is YNFKEQ. Trimming took 0 bases from V and 5 from J, leaving 13 bases between them. The CDR3 region has the DNA TGTGCCAGCAGCCAAGATGGCAGGGATTTTTATGGCTACACCTTC. Amino acids: CASSQDGRDFYGYTF.

The chain joins TRBV11-1 to TRBJ2-4; D uncertain. The CDR3 covers 12 residues. V was clipped by 2 bases and J by 5 bases, with 4 bases between them. Germline V CDR1 and CDR2: SGHAT, FQDESV (reference sequence). The CDR3 region has the DNA TGTGCCAGCAGCTTAAGGGAAAACATTCAGTACTTC. Translating it yields CASSLRENIQYF.

There are a few counts of this clone. This sequence joins TRBV27 and TRBJ2-3; 7 bases agree with TRBD2. The CDR3 totals 18 residues. The J segment lost 1 base and the V segment lost 3 bases, leaving 13 bases of the junction unmatched. From germline, CDR1 is MNHEY and CDR2 SMNVEV (reference sequence). The CDR3 here is CASSFDPSTGGRTDTQYF. In DNA form, the CDR3 reads TGTGCCAGCAGTTTCGATCCCTCAACGGGAGGTCGCACAGATACGCAGTATTTT.

This chain links TRBV3-1 with TRBJ2-1; tentatively, D is TRBD2 (6 bases). The V end lost 0 bases, the J end lost 8 bases, and 11 bases lay between the germline ends. The germline V gene has CDR1 LGHDT and CDR2 YNNKEL (reference sequence). The CDR3 is 14 amino acids. The CDR3: CASSQDGGWYEQFF. Written as DNA, the CDR3 is TGTGCCAGCAGCCAAGACGGGGGTTGGTATGAGCAGTTCTTC.

This clone showed up just a few times. This chain connects TRBV28 to TRBJ1-5; tentative D call: TRBD1 (5 bases). The CDR3 is made up of 16 amino acids. Germline V lookup: CDR1 MDHEN, CDR2 SYDVKM. V lost 8 bases and J 6 bases, leaving 23 bases between the germline ends. CDR3 bases: TGTGCCAGCCGGGGGGAGGCGACCGGGACTGTTCAGCCCCAGCATTTT. Translation gives CASRGEATGTVQPQHF.

This clone was detected ten times or more. This rearrangement joins TRBV29-1 to TRBJ1-1, with no clear D. V lost 7 bases and J lost 0, with 12 bases in between. The CDR3 sequence is 13 residues long. The germline V gene has CDR1 SQVTM and CDR2 ANQGSEA. CDR3 residues: CSADTQMNTEAFF. The CDR3 DNA reads TGCAGCGCTGACACACAGATGAACACTGAAGCTTTCTTT.

The V gene is TRBV4-2, the J gene TRBJ2-1; D may be TRBD1 or TRBD2 (7 bases each). This CDR3 region has 16 residues. Germline CDR1 reads LGHNA; CDR2 reads YNFKEQ. Trimming pared 0 bases from V and 7 bases from J, leaving 16 bases between. This chain's CDR3 is CASSQDQGRGGNEQFF. The CDR3 nucleotides read TGTGCCAGCAGCCAAGATCAGGGCAGGGGGGGGAATGAGCAGTTCTTC.

As for this clone: A junction end diverges from the germline sequence, so it may reflect a read error. This chain joins TRBV9 and TRBJ1-3, with a weak D call TRBD1 (5 bases). Per germline, CDR1 SGDLS and CDR2 YYNGEE. The CDR3 runs 16 residues. CDR3 sequence (DNA): TGTGCCAACAGCGCCGGGGGACTGACTACTGGAAACACCATATATTTT. Amino acids: CANSAGGLTTGNTIYF. The full variable domain, rest sourced from reference TRBV9 and TRBJ1-3, is DSGVTQTPKHLITATGQRVTLRCSPRSGDLSVYWYQQSLDQGLQFLIQYYNGEERAKGNILERFSAQQFPDLHSELNLSSLELGDSALYFCANSAGGLTTGNTIYFGEGSWLTVV.

This clone has only a few counts. For the CDR3, the DNA is TGTGCCAGTAGTATTGGGTGGGACACAGATACGCAGTATTTT. It yields the protein CASSIGWDTDTQYF. The V and J genes are TRBV19 and TRBJ2-3; D is uncertain. CDR3 length: 14 amino acids. Germline CDR1 LNHDA, CDR2 SQIVND (reference sequence). V gave up 3 bases and J gave up 2 bases, with 9 bases separating them.

The chain uses TRBV5-1 and TRBJ1-1; the D gene is possibly TRBD1 (6 bases). V shed 4 bases and J shed 7 bases, with 11 bases lying between them. In germline, CDR1 is SGHRS, CDR2 YFSETQ. CDR3 size: 12 residues. Written as DNA, the CDR3 is TGCGCCAGCAGCCCCGAGACAGGTGAAGCTTTCTTT. Translation gives CASSPETGEAFF.